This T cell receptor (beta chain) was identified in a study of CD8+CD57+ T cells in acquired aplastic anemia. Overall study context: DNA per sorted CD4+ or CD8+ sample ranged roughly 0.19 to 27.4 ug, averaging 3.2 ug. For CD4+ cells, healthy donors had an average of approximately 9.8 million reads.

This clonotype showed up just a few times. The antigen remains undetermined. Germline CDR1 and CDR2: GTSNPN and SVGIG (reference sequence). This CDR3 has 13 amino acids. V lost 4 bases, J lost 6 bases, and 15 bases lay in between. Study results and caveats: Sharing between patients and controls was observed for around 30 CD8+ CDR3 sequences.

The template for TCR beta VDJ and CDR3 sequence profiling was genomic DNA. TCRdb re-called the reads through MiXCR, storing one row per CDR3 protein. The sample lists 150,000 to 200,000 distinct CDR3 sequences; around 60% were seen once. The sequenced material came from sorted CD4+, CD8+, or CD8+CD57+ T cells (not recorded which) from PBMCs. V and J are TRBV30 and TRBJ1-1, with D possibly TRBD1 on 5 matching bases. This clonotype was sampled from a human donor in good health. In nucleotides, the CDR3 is TGTGCCTGGATTCCACCTGGGGGGGCTGAAGCTTTCTTT. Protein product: CAWIPPGGAEAFF. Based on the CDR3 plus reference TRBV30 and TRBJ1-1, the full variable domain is SQTIHQWPATLVQPVGSPLSLECTVEGTSNPNLYWYRQAAGRGLQLLFYSVGIGQISSEVPQNLSASRPQDRQFILSSKKLLLSDSGFYLCAWIPPGGAEAFFGQGTRLTVV.